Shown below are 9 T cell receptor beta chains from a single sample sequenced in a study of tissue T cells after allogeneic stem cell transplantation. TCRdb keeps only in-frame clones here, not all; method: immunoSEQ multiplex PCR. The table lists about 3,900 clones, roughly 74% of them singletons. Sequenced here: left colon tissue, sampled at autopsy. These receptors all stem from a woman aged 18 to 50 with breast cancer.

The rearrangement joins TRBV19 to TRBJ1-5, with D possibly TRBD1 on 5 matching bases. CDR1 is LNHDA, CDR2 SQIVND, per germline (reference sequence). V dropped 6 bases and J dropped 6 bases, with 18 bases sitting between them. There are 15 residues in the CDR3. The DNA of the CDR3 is TGTGCCAGTAGCACTACCCAGGGTTTCCGTCAGCCCCAGCATTTT. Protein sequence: CASSTTQGFRQPQHF.

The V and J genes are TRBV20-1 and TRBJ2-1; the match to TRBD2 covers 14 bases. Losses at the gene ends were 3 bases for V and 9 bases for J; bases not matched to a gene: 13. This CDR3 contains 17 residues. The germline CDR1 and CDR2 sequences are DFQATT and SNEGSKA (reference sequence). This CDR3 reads CSASTPSGLAGDGEQFF. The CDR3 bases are TGCAGTGCTAGTACACCATCGGGACTAGCGGGGGACGGTGAGCAGTTCTTC.

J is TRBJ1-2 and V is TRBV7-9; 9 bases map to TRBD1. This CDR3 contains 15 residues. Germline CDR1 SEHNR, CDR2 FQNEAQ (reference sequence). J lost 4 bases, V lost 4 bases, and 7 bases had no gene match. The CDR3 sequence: CASSSRTGAGYGYTF. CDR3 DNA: TGTGCCAGCAGCTCTCGGACAGGGGCGGGCTATGGCTACACCTTC.

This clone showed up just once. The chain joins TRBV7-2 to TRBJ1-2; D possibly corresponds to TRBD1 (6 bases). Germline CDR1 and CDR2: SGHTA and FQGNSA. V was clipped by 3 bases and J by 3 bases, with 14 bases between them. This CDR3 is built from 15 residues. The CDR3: CASSFQGFPYYGYTF. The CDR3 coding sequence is TGTGCCAGCAGCTTTCAGGGGTTCCCTTACTATGGCTACACCTTC.

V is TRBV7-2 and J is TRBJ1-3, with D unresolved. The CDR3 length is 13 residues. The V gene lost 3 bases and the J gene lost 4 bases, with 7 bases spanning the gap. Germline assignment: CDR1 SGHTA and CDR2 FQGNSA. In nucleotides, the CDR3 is TGTGCCAGCAGCTTTACCAGAGGAAACACCATATATTTT. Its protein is CASSFTRGNTIYF.

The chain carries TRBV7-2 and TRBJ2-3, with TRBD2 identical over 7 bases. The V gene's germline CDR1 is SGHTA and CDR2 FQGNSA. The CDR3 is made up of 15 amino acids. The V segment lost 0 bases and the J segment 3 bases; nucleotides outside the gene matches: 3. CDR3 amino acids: CASSLALARTDTQYF. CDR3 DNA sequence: TGTGCCAGCAGCTTAGCACTAGCGAGGACAGATACGCAGTATTTT. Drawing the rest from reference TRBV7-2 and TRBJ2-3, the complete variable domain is GAGVSQSPSNKVTEKGKDVELRCDPISGHTALYWYRQSLGQGLEFLIYFQGNSAPDKSGLPSDRFSAERTGGSVSTLTIQRTQQEDSAVYLCASSLALARTDTQYFGPGTRLTVL.

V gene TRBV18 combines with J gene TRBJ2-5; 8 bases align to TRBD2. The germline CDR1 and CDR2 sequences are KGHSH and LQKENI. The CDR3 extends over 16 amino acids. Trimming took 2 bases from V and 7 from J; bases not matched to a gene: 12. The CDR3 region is CASSPTVRGGSGTQYF. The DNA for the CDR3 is TGTGCCAGCTCACCAACGGTACGCGGGGGGTCAGGGACCCAGTACTTC.

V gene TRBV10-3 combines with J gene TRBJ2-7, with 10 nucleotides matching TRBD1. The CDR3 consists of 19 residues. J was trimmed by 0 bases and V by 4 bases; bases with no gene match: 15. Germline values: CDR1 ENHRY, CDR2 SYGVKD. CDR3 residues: CAISGPPGTGVISSYEQYF. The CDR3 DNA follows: TGTGCCATCAGTGGCCCTCCCGGGACAGGGGTCATAAGCTCCTACGAGCAGTACTTC.

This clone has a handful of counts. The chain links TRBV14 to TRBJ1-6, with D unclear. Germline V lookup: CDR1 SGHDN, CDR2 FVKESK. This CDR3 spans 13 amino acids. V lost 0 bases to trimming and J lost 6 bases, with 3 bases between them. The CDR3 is CASSQDPNSPLHF. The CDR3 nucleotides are TGTGCCAGCAGCCAAGACCCTAATTCACCCCTCCACTTT.